This T cell receptor beta chain was identified in a study of glioma-infiltrating T cells (dated by TCRdb to about 2016). Regarding the complete study: The study sequenced TCR alpha- and beta-chain repertoires from glioma tissue, from non-neoplastic brain tissue and from matched peripheral blood mononuclear cells. To measure how far tissue and blood T-cell populations diverged, each tissue-infiltrating repertoire was compared against the peripheral blood repertoire of the same patient. The paired cohort was made up of three low-grade glioma patients, about 8 primary glioblastoma patients and three non-glioma patients who contributed non-neoplastic brain tissue.

The V end gives up 6 bases and the J end 4 bases, leaving 10 bases in the junction not matched to a gene. The CDR3 runs 17 residues from the cysteine to the phenylalanine. Of the read, only the CDR3 DNA is kept; its 51 bases are in frame from base 1. The germline V gene encodes CDR1 SEHNR and CDR2 FQNEAQ (reference sequence). The iRepertoire nested amplicon-rescue multiplex PCR (arm-PCR) platform was used to amplify TCR alpha and beta CDR3 regions from RNA. One-step reverse transcription and amplification used about 85-400 ng of tissue mRNA or PBMC total RNA as input. After bead purification, a secondary multiplex PCR added Illumina adapters, and libraries were gel-purified between 200 and 400 bp. Libraries carried internal 6-nucleotide barcodes used for demultiplexing. Sequencing of libraries was performed on an Illumina MiSeq with 2x220 or 2x250 nucleotide paired-end reads. In the original analysis: Paired reads were merged using FLASH 1.2.11 and were aligned to the GRCh37 human genome using BWA-MEM, after which TRA and TRB reads were extracted. V and J assignment used an IMGT-derived reference of cassette sequences and CDR3 motifs that included pseudogenes. Three-frame translation of reads was performed, and productive CDR3s were defined as those with a C...FGXG motif and no stop codons. Clonotypes were defined as unique combinations of V-J cassette pair and CDR3 amino acid sequence. Hamming distance filtering was applied to reads, with thresholds set by the sequence error rate of each sample in mapped regions. TCRdb reanalyzed the raw reads on its own, using fastp at Q25 for trimming and MiXCR for clone calling, and kept in-frame beta chains. Entries are consolidated by CDR3 protein sequence, retaining the most common genes and DNA. TCRdb's processing, not the authors', yielded these V and J calls. The sample table shows some 130,000 distinct CDR3 sequences, and about 25% are seen once. 27% of the sample is held by the ten biggest clonotypes.

Concerning this clonotype: Its recognized antigen is unknown. No per-base quality is available; no much larger clone lies one base away.

Beyond this particular receptor, the publication reports: In non-neoplastic patients, VJ-independent divergence between tissue and blood fell below expectation, whereas in all gliomas, and especially in low-grade gliomas, the divergence rose above expectation. Tissue and blood shared very few CDR3 sequences, a result attributed to high CDR3 diversity and limited sampling. Small numbers underpinned the group comparisons: roughly 8 glioblastoma patients, three low-grade glioma patients and three non-neoplastic patients.

The rearranged chain carries TRBV7-9 and TRBJ2-3; the junction holds 13 bases that match TRBD2. The source material was glioma tissue, nonneoplastic brain tissue, or PBMCs (not recorded which). This sequence was found in a human donor with low-grade glioma or glioblastoma, undergoing nonglioma brain surgery, or in good health (not recorded which). CDR3 sequence: CASSQQAGLAGSDTQYF. The sequenced DNA: TGTGCCAGCAGTCAACAAGCGGGACTAGCGGGATCAGATACGCAGTATTTT.